The 30 T cell receptor beta chains below come from one sample, sequenced in a study of CD8+ T cells in alopecia areata. TCR sequencing used cDNA made by reverse transcription of extracted RNA. Only in-frame clones appear in the TCRdb table, and some are missing; sequencing was by immunoSEQ multiplex PCR. The data contain 140,000 to 150,000 clones, more than 75% of them singletons. Sequencing was performed on CD8+ T cells sorted from blood, taken at week 0. Receptors originate from a human donor with alopecia areata.

This clone was detected once. The V gene is TRBV9, the J gene TRBJ2-6; D not certain. The CDR3 has 13 residues. Germline lookup yields CDR1 SGDLS and CDR2 YYNGEE. With 2 bases removed from V and 4 bases from J, the gap between germline ends came to 4 bases. The CDR3: CASSVRGANVLTF. DNA for the CDR3: TGTGCCAGCAGCGTCCGAGGGGCCAACGTCCTGACTTTC. Filled out from reference TRBV9 and TRBJ2-6, the complete variable domain reads DSGVTQTPKHLITATGQRVTLRCSPRSGDLSVYWYQQSLDQGLQFLIQYYNGEERAKGNILERFSAQQFPDLHSELNLSSLELGDSALYFCASSVRGANVLTFGAGSRLTVL.

The J gene is TRBJ2-7, the V gene TRBV2; TRBD1 matches at 7 bases. Trimming took 7 bases from V and 2 from J; bases not matched to a gene: 5. Germline CDR1 reads SNHLY; CDR2 reads FYNNEI. The CDR3 is made up of 13 amino acids. CDR3: CASNGDSAYEQYF. CDR3 in DNA: TGTGCCAGCAATGGGGACAGCGCCTACGAGCAGTACTTC.

The CDR3 DNA is TGTGCCAGCGGACCATCGACTAACTATGGCTACACCTTC. Encoded protein: CASGPSTNYGYTF. The chain couples TRBV9 to TRBJ1-2, with D unresolved. The CDR3 runs to 13 residues. The V end was cut by 7 bases, the J end by 0 bases, with 10 bases between. Germline CDR1 and CDR2: SGDLS and YYNGEE.

The chain links TRBV6-1 to TRBJ1-2; no clear D. Germline values: CDR1 MNHNS, CDR2 SASEGT. CDR3 length: 15 amino acids. V lost 2 bases and J lost 3, with 13 bases in between. CDR3 in amino acids: CASSELYSLDYGYTF. The CDR3 coding sequence is TGTGCCAGCAGTGAATTGTACAGTTTAGACTATGGCTACACCTTC.

J is TRBJ1-1 and V is TRBV27; D gene uncertain. The V gene's germline CDR1 is MNHEY and CDR2 SMNVEV (reference sequence). V shed 4 bases and J shed 2 bases, with 5 bases lying between them. The CDR3 is 12 amino acids. CDR3 DNA sequence: TGTGCCAGCAGTTCAAGTAACACTGAAGCTTTCTTT. It translates to CASSSSNTEAFF.

V gene TRBV5-6 combines with J gene TRBJ1-2; a possible D gene is TRBD1 (5 bases). This CDR3 has 14 amino acids. Trimming took off 2 bases at V and 5 bases at J, with 13 bases between the two ends. CDR1 and CDR2 (germline): SGHDT, YYEEEE. As DNA, the CDR3 is TGTGCCAGCAGCTTTGTGGGGGAATCTTATGGCTACACCTTC. This encodes CASSFVGESYGYTF.

The V gene is TRBV14, the J gene TRBJ2-3; D is unresolved. CDR3 length equals 13 residues. Germline assignment: CDR1 SGHDN and CDR2 FVKESK. V was shortened by 5 bases and J by 4 bases, with 10 bases between the two germline ends. The CDR3 nucleotides read TGTGCCAGCAGCGGGATAGGTCCAGATACGCAGTATTTT. Its protein product is CASSGIGPDTQYF.

The V call is TRBV7-9, the J call TRBJ2-7; no reliable D call. The V and J ends lost 1 base and 0 bases respectively, with 4 bases between them. The CDR3 has 13 residues. CDR1 and CDR2 (germline): SEHNR, FQNEAQ (reference sequence). The CDR3 DNA reads TGTGCCAGCAGCTTAGACACCTCCTACGAGCAGTACTTC. Protein: CASSLDTSYEQYF.

The chain links TRBV27 to TRBJ2-7; D is ambiguous. The CDR3 loop spans 15 amino acids. V was shortened by 2 bases and J by 3 bases, with 14 bases between the two germline ends. Germline V gene data show CDR1 as MNHEY and CDR2 as SMNVEV (reference sequence). DNA of the CDR3: TGTGCCAGCAGTTTAGGGTCAGCGACCAACTACGAGCAGTACTTC. It codes for CASSLGSATNYEQYF.

V usage is TRBV12-5 and J usage is TRBJ1-1, with unresolved D. V lost 6 bases and J 2 bases, leaving 10 bases between the germline ends. The CDR3 extends over 13 amino acids. CDR1 is LGHNT, CDR2 FRNRAP, per germline. CDR3 bases: TGTGCTAGTGGACTAGGAGGTAACACTGAAGCTTTCTTT. Protein sequence: CASGLGGNTEAFF. Full variable domain (rest looked up from reference TRBV12-5 and TRBJ1-1): DARVTQTPRHKVTEMGQEVTMRCQPILGHNTVFWYRQTMMQGLELLAYFRNRAPLDDSGMPKDRFSAEMPDATLATLKIQPSEPRDSAVYFCASGLGGNTEAFFGQGTRLTVV.

This clone was picked up a small number of times. The chain carries TRBV4-1 and TRBJ2-1, with 7 bases fitting TRBD2. The length of the CDR3 is 14 residues. Germline CDR1 reads MGHRA; CDR2 reads YSYEKL. Trimming at V came to 1 base and at J to 7 bases, leaving 4 bases not matched to a gene. CDR3 sequence: CASSQAGGSNEQFF. The CDR3, as DNA: TGCGCCAGCAGCCAAGCCGGGGGGTCAAATGAGCAGTTCTTC.

V usage is TRBV5-6 and J usage is TRBJ2-7; D is uncertain. The germline V and J ends were trimmed by 4 bases and 2 bases, with 16 bases remaining between them. The germline V gene has CDR1 SGHDT and CDR2 YYEEEE. The CDR3 loop spans 15 amino acids. CDR3: CASSGVSAYPYEQYF. The CDR3 coding sequence is TGTGCCAGCAGCGGTGTCAGCGCTTATCCCTACGAGCAGTACTTC.

V and J are TRBV7-9 and TRBJ2-7, with D perhaps matching TRBD1 or TRBD2 (7 bases each). Trimming removed 4 bases from V and 5 bases from J, with 18 bases in between. Germline V gene sequence: CDR1 SEHNR, CDR2 FQNEAQ (reference sequence). CDR3 size: 15 residues. The CDR3 loop reads CASSSAGTDLDEQYF. The CDR3 bases are TGTGCCAGCAGCTCAGCGGGGACAGACCTCGACGAGCAGTACTTC.

This chain connects TRBV6-1 to TRBJ1-5, with 7 bases lining up with TRBD1. Per the germline V gene, CDR1 is MNHNS and CDR2 is SASEGT. With 8 bases clipped from V and 4 bases from J, the junction kept 2 bases outside the gene matches. This CDR3 region has 12 residues. Here the CDR3 DNA reads TGTGCCAGCCTGACAGGGAATCAGCCCCAGCATTTT. Encoded protein: CASLTGNQPQHF.

The V gene is TRBV29-1, the J gene TRBJ2-3; TRBD2 aligns across 9 bases. This CDR3 region has 15 residues. Germline V CDR1 and CDR2: SQVTM, ANQGSEA. Trimming took 1 base from V and 2 from J; bases not matched to a gene: 4. CDR3 bases: TGCAGCGTTGAAGGGCGGGGGGGACCCACAGATACGCAGTATTTT. Translating gives CSVEGRGGPTDTQYF.

This rearrangement joins TRBV4-2 to TRBJ2-7; TRBD2 agrees at 10 bases. The CDR3 is made up of 14 amino acids. Germline loops: CDR1 LGHNA, CDR2 YNFKEQ. Trimming cost V 2 bases and J 5 bases; bases outside gene matches: 3. CDR3 sequence (DNA): TGTGCCAGCAGCCAATCCACTAGCGGGGACGAGCAGTACTTC. Translation gives CASSQSTSGDEQYF.

The rearrangement links TRBV6-1 to TRBJ2-7; D remains ambiguous. Trimming stripped 0 bases from V and 2 bases from J, with 5 bases between. The CDR3 is 13 amino acids. Germline-derived CDR1 and CDR2 are MNHNS and SASEGT. In DNA, the CDR3 is TGTGCCAGCAGTGAAGCGCTTCCCTACGAGCAGTACTTC. Protein: CASSEALPYEQYF.

This sequence joins TRBV7-9 and TRBJ1-5; D not certain. Germline values: CDR1 SEHNR, CDR2 FQNEAQ (reference sequence). The ends were cut back, 1 base at V and 6 bases at J, with 4 bases in the middle. CDR3 length equals 12 residues. CDR3 in amino acids: CASSLGIQPQHF. CDR3 DNA sequence: TGTGCCAGCAGCTTAGGGATTCAGCCCCAGCATTTT.

V is TRBV25-1 and J is TRBJ2-5; D unclear. The last part of the DNA fits TRBJ2-7 better; the J call may be wrong. The CDR3 runs 12 residues. Germline V gene data show CDR1 as MGHDK and CDR2 as SYGVNS. The CDR3 region has the DNA TGTGCCAGCAGTGTAGGAGACCACGAGCAGTACTTC. This translates into CASSVGDHEQYF.

This clone was counted once. V is TRBV2 and J is TRBJ2-7; possibly TRBD1 for D (6 bases). The CDR3 spans 12 residues. The germline V and J ends were trimmed by 10 bases and 1 base, with 11 bases remaining between them. Germline CDR1 is SNHLY and CDR2 is FYNNEI. The CDR3 DNA is TGTGCCACCCAGGGGTCATCCTACGAGCAGTACTTC. As protein: CATQGSSYEQYF.

This clone was counted once. The DNA of the CDR3 is TGTGCCAGCAGCTTAGAGAGGGTTAACGAGCAGTACTTC. This sequence encodes CASSLERVNEQYF. This chain connects TRBV13 to TRBJ2-7, with D maybe TRBD2 (5 bases). CDR3 length: 13 amino acids. Deletions cut 1 base from V and 5 bases from J, with 9 bases between. The germline gives CDR1 PRHDT, CDR2 FYEKMQ (reference sequence).

The chain links TRBV29-1 to TRBJ2-5; TRBD2 matches at 12 bases. This CDR3 has 14 amino acids. The J segment lost 2 bases and the V segment lost 7 bases, leaving 5 bases of the junction unmatched. Germline V gives CDR1 SQVTM, CDR2 ANQGSEA. The CDR3 is CSAWTSGDQETQYF. The CDR3, as DNA: TGCAGCGCTTGGACTAGCGGGGATCAAGAGACCCAGTACTTC.

The chain combines TRBV12-5 with TRBJ1-5; 7 nucleotides line up with TRBD1. Per germline, CDR1 LGHNT and CDR2 FRNRAP. V dropped 2 bases and J dropped 6; count of bases not matched to a gene: 7. This CDR3 has 15 residues. The CDR3 sequence: CASGLPQGGVQPQHF. CDR3 sequence (DNA): TGTGCTAGTGGTTTGCCCCAGGGGGGGGTTCAGCCCCAGCATTTT.

The chain joins TRBV13 to TRBJ2-5; TRBD2 is a possible D gene (7 bases). Germline V gene lookup returns CDR1 PRHDT and CDR2 FYEKMQ (reference sequence). Trimming removed 6 bases at V and 5 bases at J, with 16 bases between. The CDR3 is made up of 14 amino acids. The CDR3 coding sequence is TGTGCCAGCAGTCAAGGGGGGGACGGGGAGACCCAGTACTTC. It yields the protein CASSQGGDGETQYF.

The V gene is TRBV5-5, the J gene TRBJ2-2, with 11 bases matching TRBD2. This CDR3 has 20 amino acids. V shed 4 bases and J 1 base; nucleotides not matched to a gene: 15. Germline CDR1 and CDR2: SGHKS and YYEKEE (reference sequence). Here the CDR3 reads CASSTRKGPSGGLNTGELFF. In DNA form, the CDR3 reads TGTGCCAGCAGCACTCGCAAAGGTCCTAGCGGGGGGCTGAACACCGGGGAGCTGTTTTTT.

The chain links TRBV5-4 to TRBJ1-6; TRBD1 agrees at 8 bases. CDR1 and CDR2 (germline): SGHNT, YYREEE (reference sequence). The CDR3 length is 15 residues. The trim removed 0 bases at V and 8 bases at J, leaving 4 bases unmatched. CDR3 DNA: TGTGCCAGCAGCTTGGCCACAGGGGGGCATTCACCCCTCCACTTT. Its protein product is CASSLATGGHSPLHF.

This chain connects TRBV9 to TRBJ1-4; TRBD1 might be the D (6 bases). Germline V CDR1 and CDR2: SGDLS, YYNGEE. The CDR3 spans 13 residues. V dropped 6 bases and J dropped 4 bases, with 10 bases sitting between them. This chain's CDR3 is CASTTGLNEKLFF. In DNA form, the CDR3 reads TGTGCCAGCACGACAGGCCTTAATGAAAAACTGTTTTTT.

This chain connects TRBV27 to TRBJ1-1; 7 bases fit TRBD1. The J segment lost 7 bases and the V segment lost 2 bases, leaving 1 base of the junction unmatched. In germline, CDR1 is MNHEY, CDR2 SMNVEV (reference sequence). This CDR3 comprises 12 residues. The CDR3 spells CASSLGTDEAFF. In nucleotides, the CDR3 is TGTGCCAGCAGTTTAGGGACAGATGAAGCTTTCTTT.

J is TRBJ2-1 and V is TRBV6-6; the match to TRBD1 covers 7 bases. The germline gives CDR1 MNHNY, CDR2 SVGAGI (reference sequence). The CDR3 consists of 12 residues. J gave up 10 bases and V 6 bases, and 6 bases lay outside the gene matches. The CDR3 is CASSLDRAEQFF. The CDR3 DNA sequence: TGTGCCAGCAGCCTTGACAGGGCCGAGCAGTTCTTC.

The count of this clone is one. The gene calls are TRBV9 and TRBJ2-1; possibly TRBD1 for D (6 bases). Trimming removed 0 bases at V and 4 bases at J, with 11 bases between. This CDR3 contains 15 residues. CDR1 and CDR2 from the germline V gene are SGDLS and YYNGEE. CDR3 in DNA: TGTGCCAGCAGCGTAGCTGAGGGGGAATACAATGAGCAGTTCTTC. Its translation is CASSVAEGEYNEQFF.